The 17 T cell receptor beta chains in this list originate from one sample, sequenced in a study of CD8 T cells in Susac syndrome. Reverse transcription of roughly 0.45 to 1 ug RNA was performed with random hexamers. MiXCR, run by TCRdb on the immunoSEQ multiplex PCR reads, gives a single entry per CDR3 protein. The sample has 200,000 or so distinct CDR3 sequences, approximately 90% seen once. Sample: CD8+ T cells from PBMCs. These TCRs come from a human donor with multiple sclerosis.

This chain links TRBV19 with TRBJ2-7; D remains unclear. Trimming removed 4 bases from V and 4 bases from J, with 14 bases in between. Germline CDR1 LNHDA, CDR2 SQIVND (reference sequence). The CDR3 length is 14 residues. CDR3: CASSRASSDYEQYF. The CDR3, as DNA: TGTGCCAGTAGTAGGGCATCTTCAGATTACGAGCAGTACTTC.

This clonotype was recorded only once. The chain has TRBV14 and TRBJ2-4, with 8 bases that match TRBD1. The CDR3 totals 14 residues. The germline gives CDR1 SGHDN, CDR2 FVKESK. J gave up 4 bases and V 4 bases, and 3 bases lay outside the gene matches. The CDR3, as DNA: TGTGCCAGCAGCCGCCGACAGGGGAAAAACATTCAGTACTTC. It specifies CASSRRQGKNIQYF.

The chain uses TRBV24-1 and TRBJ2-5, with TRBD1 as a possible D gene (6 bases). Per the germline V gene, CDR1 is KGHDR and CDR2 is SFDVKD. CDR3 size: 14 residues. V gave up 9 bases and J gave up 5 bases, with 18 bases separating them. The CDR3 protein is CATCGQGTRETQYF. CDR3 DNA sequence: TGTGCCACCTGCGGGCAGGGGACGAGGGAGACCCAGTACTTC.

This sequence joins TRBV24-1 and TRBJ2-2, with D possibly matching TRBD1 (5 bases). The germline CDR1 and CDR2 sequences are KGHDR and SFDVKD. V was trimmed by 1 base and J by 6 bases, leaving 8 bases between them. The CDR3 covers 14 residues. The CDR3 is CATSDFQGPGELFF. The CDR3, as DNA: TGTGCCACCAGTGATTTTCAGGGTCCCGGGGAGCTGTTTTTT.

The chain carries TRBV28 and TRBJ2-7; 8 bases map to TRBD1. The trim removed 4 bases at V and 0 bases at J, leaving 5 bases unmatched. Germline lookup yields CDR1 MDHEN and CDR2 SYDVKM. This CDR3 contains 15 residues. Written as DNA, the CDR3 is TGTGCCAGCAGTTCGGCCGGGACAGGCTCCTACGAGCAGTACTTC. It is translated as CASSSAGTGSYEQYF.

This chain links TRBV25-1 with TRBJ1-1; D is unclear. From germline, CDR1 is MGHDK and CDR2 SYGVNS. The CDR3 length is 13 residues. Trimming shortened V by 4 bases and J by 5 bases, and 11 bases separated the two germline ends. CDR3 residues: CASSAGRRTEAFF. The DNA for the CDR3 is TGTGCCAGCAGTGCCGGTAGGCGAACTGAAGCTTTCTTT.

The chain links TRBV29-1 to TRBJ2-6, with D perhaps TRBD1 (5 bases). With 6 bases removed from V and 0 bases from J, the gap between germline ends came to 18 bases. Germline lookup yields CDR1 SQVTM and CDR2 ANQGSEA. The CDR3 loop spans 17 amino acids. CDR3 sequence reads: CSVTHRLHSSGANVLTF. The DNA for the CDR3 is TGCAGCGTGACCCACAGGCTTCACTCCTCTGGGGCCAACGTCCTGACTTTC.

This chain links TRBV29-1 with TRBJ2-1; D is undetermined. Trimming removed 2 bases from V and 8 bases from J, with 16 bases in between. CDR1 SQVTM and CDR2 ANQGSEA come from the germline V gene. This CDR3 comprises 14 residues. The CDR3, as DNA: TGCAGCGTTGAAACCGGGCATCATGGGGATGAGCAGTTCTTC. This codes for CSVETGHHGDEQFF.

The chain couples TRBV13 to TRBJ2-1; D not resolved. Trimming took off 1 base at V and 2 bases at J, with 12 bases between the two ends. This CDR3 has 16 residues. The germline gives CDR1 PRHDT, CDR2 FYEKMQ (reference sequence). The CDR3 loop reads CASSLAYSTTYNEQFF. CDR3 nucleotide sequence: TGTGCCAGCAGCTTAGCCTACAGTACCACCTACAATGAGCAGTTCTTC.

This clonotype is a singleton in its sample. The chain joins TRBV13 to TRBJ2-3, with D possibly matching TRBD2 (6 bases). The ends were cut back, 4 bases at V and 0 bases at J, with 17 bases in the middle. CDR3 size: 17 residues. Germline lookup yields CDR1 PRHDT and CDR2 FYEKMQ (reference sequence). CDR3 loop: CASSSLLQSGSTDTQYF. For the CDR3, the DNA is TGTGCCAGCAGCTCCCTTCTCCAGAGCGGGAGCACAGATACGCAGTATTTT.

This clonotype was seen just once. V is TRBV7-9 and J is TRBJ1-2; D is possibly TRBD1 (5 bases). CDR1 and CDR2 (germline): SEHNR, FQNEAQ (reference sequence). The CDR3 is 15 residues long. V was trimmed by 7 bases and J by 5 bases, leaving 20 bases between them. The CDR3 DNA sequence: TGTGCCAGCACCGTTTGGAGGGGCCGTGCGTATGGCTACACCTTC. Amino acids: CASTVWRGRAYGYTF.

V usage is TRBV10-3 and J usage is TRBJ2-3; the match to TRBD2 covers 14 bases. This CDR3 is built from 16 residues. J lost 0 bases, V lost 11 bases, and 7 bases had no gene match. Germline V CDR1 and CDR2: ENHRY, SYGVKD. DNA for the CDR3: TGTGCCGCGGGACTAGCGGGAGACGGGAGCACAGATACGCAGTATTTT. Translation: CAAGLAGDGSTDTQYF.

This clonotype appeared a single time. The chain joins TRBV29-1 to TRBJ1-1, with D unclear. From germline, CDR1 is SQVTM and CDR2 ANQGSEA. Trimming removed 5 bases at V and 0 bases at J, with 10 bases between. CDR3 length equals 13 residues. CDR3 loop: CSVIPALNTEAFF. The CDR3 nucleotides read TGCAGCGTTATACCAGCATTGAACACTGAAGCTTTCTTT.

In regard to this clonotype: The junction shows a germline mismatch at one end, possibly a read error. The V and J genes are TRBV2 and TRBJ2-5; TRBD2 agrees at 10 bases. The CDR3 consists of 15 residues. Germline V gives CDR1 SNHLY, CDR2 FYNNEI. The CDR3 bases are TGTTCCAGCAGAGGTAGCGGGGGGTACCAAGAGACCCAGTACTTC. Amino acids: CSSRGSGGYQETQYF. Complete variable domain (other parts from reference TRBV2 and TRBJ2-5): EPEVTQTPSHQVTQMGQEVILRCVPISNHLYFYWYRQILGQKVEFLVSFYNNEISEKSEIFDDQFSVERPDGSNFTLKIRSTKLEDSAMYFCSSRGSGGYQETQYFGPGTRLLVL.

The chain links TRBV4-3 to TRBJ2-1, with D tentatively TRBD2 (5 bases). The CDR3 has 13 amino acids. With 2 bases removed from V and 6 bases from J, the gap between germline ends came to 8 bases. Germline CDR1 and CDR2: LGHNA and YSLEER. The CDR3: CASSQTGSNEQFF. CDR3 coding DNA: TGCGCCAGCAGCCAAACGGGGAGCAATGAGCAGTTCTTC.

This chain joins TRBV13 and TRBJ2-1; tentatively, D is TRBD2 (5 bases). Germline loops: CDR1 PRHDT, CDR2 FYEKMQ (reference sequence). The CDR3 contains 14 residues. V was cut by 4 bases and J by 10 bases, with 17 bases left in between. CDR3 loop: CASSSRTLLGEQFF. In nucleotides, the CDR3 is TGTGCCAGCAGCTCCAGGACTCTTTTGGGGGAGCAGTTCTTC.

J is TRBJ1-2 and V is TRBV6-1; weak D call: TRBD1 (6 bases). There are 15 residues in the CDR3. The ends were cut back, 1 base at V and 4 bases at J, with 13 bases in the middle. Germline CDR1 and CDR2: MNHNS and SASEGT. This chain's CDR3 is CASSEDFRQAYGYTF. The CDR3, as DNA: TGTGCCAGCAGTGAAGATTTCCGACAGGCCTATGGCTACACCTTC.